The rows below give T cell receptor beta chains drawn from one sample of a study of blood T cell repertoires in COVID-19. Assay: immunoSEQ multiplex PCR; the TCRdb copy retains only in-frame clones and omits some. The data show approximately 200,000 clones, roughly nine tenths seen once. Source material: peripheral blood. The receptors were gathered from a man in his 70s with active or convalescent COVID-19. Each CDR3 is given with its conserved first and last residue. The order of the fields is clone size, V gene, J gene, D gene, CDR3 protein, CDR3 DNA. D genes are given only for firm matches. Size is stated for part of the rows, as once, few or many counts, or as a class when the clone is expanded.

clone size: .; V gene: TRBV30; J gene: TRBJ1-4; D gene: TRBD1; CDR3 protein: CAQGQKGFPNEKLFF; CDR3 DNA: TGTGCACAGGGACAGAAAGGGTTCCCTAATGAAAAACTGTTTTTT
clone size: once; V gene: TRBV4-3; J gene: TRBJ2-7; D gene: TRBD1; CDR3 protein: CASSFETGTYEQYF; CDR3 DNA: TGCGCCAGCAGCTTCGAGACAGGGACCTACGAGCAGTACTTC
clone size: few; V gene: TRBV20-1; J gene: TRBJ1-1; D gene: TRBD1; CDR3 protein: CSARTQGEAFF; CDR3 DNA: TGCAGTGCTAGAACACAGGGGGAAGCTTTCTTT
clone size: .; V gene: TRBV7-2; J gene: TRBJ2-5; D gene: TRBD1; CDR3 protein: CASSERPGGGWYQETQYF; CDR3 DNA: TGTGCCAGCAGCGAAAGACCAGGGGGCGGGTGGTACCAAGAGACCCAGTACTTC
clone size: .; V gene: TRBV5-5; J gene: TRBJ1-1; D gene: TRBD1; CDR3 protein: CASSLGQGRGTEAFF; CDR3 DNA: TGTGCCAGCAGCTTGGGACAGGGAAGGGGAACTGAAGCTTTCTTT
clone size: .; V gene: TRBV19; J gene: TRBJ1-4; D gene: TRBD1; CDR3 protein: CASSSPGTANNEKLFF; CDR3 DNA: TGTGCCAGTAGTAGTCCCGGGACAGCTAATAATGAAAAACTGTTTTTT
clone size: .; V gene: TRBV18; J gene: TRBJ2-3; D gene: .; CDR3 protein: CASSPSSTDTQYF; CDR3 DNA: TGTGCCAGCTCACCGTCTAGCACAGATACGCAGTATTTT
clone size: .; V gene: TRBV28; J gene: TRBJ2-7; D gene: .; CDR3 protein: CASSLPAGDLYEQYF; CDR3 DNA: TGTGCCAGCAGTTTACCGGCAGGGGACCTCTACGAGCAGTACTTC
clone size: .; V gene: TRBV7-9; J gene: TRBJ1-2; D gene: TRBD1; CDR3 protein: CASSPTGGGENYTF; CDR3 DNA: TGTGCCAGCAGCCCAACAGGAGGGGGCGAAAACTACACCTTC
clone size: .; V gene: TRBV6-1; J gene: TRBJ2-7; D gene: .; CDR3 protein: CASSEGIGLRSYEQYF; CDR3 DNA: TGTGCCAGCAGTGAAGGGATTGGACTGAGATCCTACGAGCAGTACTTC
clone size: once; V gene: TRBV5-6; J gene: TRBJ1-1; D gene: .; CDR3 protein: CASSTDSRFAEAFF; CDR3 DNA: TGTGCCAGCAGCACGGACAGTCGGTTCGCTGAAGCTTTCTTT
clone size: .; V gene: TRBV25-1; J gene: TRBJ1-2; D gene: .; CDR3 protein: CASAERGPERGYTF; CDR3 DNA: TGTGCCAGCGCGGAAAGAGGCCCCGAGAGGGGCTACACCTTC
clone size: .; V gene: TRBV27; J gene: TRBJ1-1; D gene: .; CDR3 protein: CASSSAGNTEAFF; CDR3 DNA: TGTGCCAGCAGTTCCGCCGGGAACACTGAAGCTTTCTTT
clone size: .; V gene: TRBV21-1; J gene: TRBJ1-1; D gene: .; CDR3 protein: CASSKGRGVNTEAFF; CDR3 DNA: TGTGCCAGCAGCAAAGGGCGGGGGGTAAACACTGAAGCTTTCTTT
clone size: .; V gene: TRBV4-3; J gene: TRBJ2-1; D gene: .; CDR3 protein: CASSQGLGPYNEQFF; CDR3 DNA: TGCGCCAGCAGCCAAGGGTTGGGGCCCTACAATGAGCAGTTCTTC
clone size: .; V gene: TRBV5-4; J gene: TRBJ2-3; D gene: TRBD1; CDR3 protein: CASSSRDRAGNTQYF; CDR3 DNA: TGTGCCAGCAGCTCCCGGGACAGGGCGGGGAATACGCAGTATTTT
clone size: .; V gene: TRBV29-1; J gene: TRBJ2-7; D gene: TRBD2; CDR3 protein: CSVLPRLAGGPEEQYF; CDR3 DNA: TGCAGCGTTCTACCTCGACTAGCGGGAGGGCCGGAAGAGCAGTACTTC
clone size: .; V gene: TRBV24-1; J gene: TRBJ2-2; D gene: .; CDR3 protein: CATSALGAGLGTGELFF; CDR3 DNA: TGTGCCACCAGTGCCCTAGGGGCAGGGCTGGGCACCGGGGAGCTGTTTTTT
clone size: once; V gene: TRBV5-6; J gene: TRBJ2-5; D gene: .; CDR3 protein: CASSLGGSGETQYF; CDR3 DNA: TGTGCCAGCAGCTTGGGGGGCAGCGGGGAGACCCAGTACTTC
clone size: .; V gene: TRBV6-2/TRBV6-3; J gene: TRBJ2-1; D gene: TRBD1; CDR3 protein: CASSQTGASYNEQFF; CDR3 DNA: TGTGCCAGCAGTCAGACAGGGGCATCCTACAATGAGCAGTTCTTC
clone size: once; V gene: TRBV6-5; J gene: TRBJ1-1; D gene: .; CDR3 protein: CASSRQVGAFF; CDR3 DNA: TGTGCCAGCAGTAGACAGGTAGGAGCTTTCTTT
clone size: .; V gene: TRBV5-6; J gene: TRBJ2-7; D gene: .; CDR3 protein: CASSRDIYEQYF; CDR3 DNA: TGTGCCAGCAGCCGGGACATTTACGAGCAGTACTTC
clone size: .; V gene: TRBV18; J gene: TRBJ2-2; D gene: .; CDR3 protein: CASSLNTGSTGELFF; CDR3 DNA: TGTGCCAGCTCACTGAATACAGGGTCCACCGGGGAGCTGTTTTTT